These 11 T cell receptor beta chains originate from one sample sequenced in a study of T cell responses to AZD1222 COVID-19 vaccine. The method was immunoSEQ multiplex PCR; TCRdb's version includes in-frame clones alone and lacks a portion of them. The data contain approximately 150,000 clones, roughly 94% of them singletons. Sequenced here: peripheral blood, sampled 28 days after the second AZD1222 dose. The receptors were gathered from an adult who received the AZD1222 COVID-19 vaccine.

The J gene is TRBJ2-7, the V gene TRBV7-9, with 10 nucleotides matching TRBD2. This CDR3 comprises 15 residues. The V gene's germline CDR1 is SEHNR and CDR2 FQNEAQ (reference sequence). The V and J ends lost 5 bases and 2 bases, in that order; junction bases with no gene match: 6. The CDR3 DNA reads TGTGCCAGCAGCCAACGGACTAGCGGACCCTACGAGCAGTACTTC. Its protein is CASSQRTSGPYEQYF.

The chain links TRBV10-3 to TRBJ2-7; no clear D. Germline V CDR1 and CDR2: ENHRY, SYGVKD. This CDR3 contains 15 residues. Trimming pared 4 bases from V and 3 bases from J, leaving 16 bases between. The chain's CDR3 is CAISGGLRYNYEQYF. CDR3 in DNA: TGTGCCATCAGTGGTGGGCTACGGTACAACTACGAGCAGTACTTC.

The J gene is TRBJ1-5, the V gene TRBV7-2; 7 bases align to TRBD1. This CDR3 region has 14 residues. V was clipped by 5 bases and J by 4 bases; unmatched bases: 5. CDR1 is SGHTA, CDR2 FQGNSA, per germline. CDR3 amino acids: CASSAPGQNQPQHF. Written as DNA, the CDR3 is TGTGCCAGCAGCGCACCGGGACAGAATCAGCCCCAGCATTTT.

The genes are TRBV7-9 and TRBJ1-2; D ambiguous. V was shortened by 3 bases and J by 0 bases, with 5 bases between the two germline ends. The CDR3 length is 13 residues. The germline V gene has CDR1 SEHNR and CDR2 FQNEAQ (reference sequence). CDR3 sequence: CASSFTTNYGYTF. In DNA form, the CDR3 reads TGTGCCAGCAGCTTTACAACTAACTATGGCTACACCTTC. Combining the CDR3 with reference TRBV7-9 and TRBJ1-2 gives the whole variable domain DTGVSQNPRHKITKRGQNVTFRCDPISEHNRLYWYRQTLGQGPEFLTYFQNEAQLEKSRLLSDRFSAERPKGSFSTLEIQRTEQGDSAMYLCASSFTTNYGYTFGSGTRLTVV.

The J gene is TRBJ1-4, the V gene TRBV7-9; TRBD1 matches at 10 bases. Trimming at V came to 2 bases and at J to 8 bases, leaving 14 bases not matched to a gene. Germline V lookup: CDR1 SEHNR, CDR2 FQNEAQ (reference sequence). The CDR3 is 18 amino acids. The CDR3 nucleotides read TGTGCCAGCAGCTTACCTTCGGGACAGGGGCGGATGGGGGAAAAACTGTTTTTT. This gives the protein CASSLPSGQGRMGEKLFF.

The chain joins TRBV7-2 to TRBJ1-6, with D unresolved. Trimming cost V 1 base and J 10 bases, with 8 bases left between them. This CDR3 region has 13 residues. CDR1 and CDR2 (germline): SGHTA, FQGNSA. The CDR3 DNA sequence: TGTGCCAGCAGCTTAGGGGAGGGCTCACCCCTCCACTTT. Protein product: CASSLGEGSPLHF.

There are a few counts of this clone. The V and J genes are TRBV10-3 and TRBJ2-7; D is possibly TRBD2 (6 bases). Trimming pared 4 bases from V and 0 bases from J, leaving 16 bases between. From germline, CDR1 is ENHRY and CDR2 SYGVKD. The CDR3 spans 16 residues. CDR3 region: CAISGGPSDGSYEQYF. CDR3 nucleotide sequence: TGTGCCATCAGTGGGGGCCCTAGCGATGGCTCCTACGAGCAGTACTTC.

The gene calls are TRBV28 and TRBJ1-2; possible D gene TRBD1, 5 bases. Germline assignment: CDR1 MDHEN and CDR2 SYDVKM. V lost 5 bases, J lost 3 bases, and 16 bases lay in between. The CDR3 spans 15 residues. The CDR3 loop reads CASSLTPGGYYGYTF. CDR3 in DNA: TGTGCCAGCAGTCTTACGCCCGGGGGTTACTATGGCTACACCTTC.

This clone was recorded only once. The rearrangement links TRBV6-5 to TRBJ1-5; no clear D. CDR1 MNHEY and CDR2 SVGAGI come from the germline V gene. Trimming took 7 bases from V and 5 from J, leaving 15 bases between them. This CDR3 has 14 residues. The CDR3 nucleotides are TGTGCCAGCACTGCGACCGACTCAGATCAGCCCCAGCATTTT. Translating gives CASTATDSDQPQHF.

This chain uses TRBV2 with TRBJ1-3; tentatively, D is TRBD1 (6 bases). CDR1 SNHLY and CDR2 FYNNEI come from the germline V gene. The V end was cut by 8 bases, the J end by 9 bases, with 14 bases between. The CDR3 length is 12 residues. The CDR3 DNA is TGTGCCAGCCGGGCTACAGGGCCCACCATATATTTT. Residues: CASRATGPTIYF. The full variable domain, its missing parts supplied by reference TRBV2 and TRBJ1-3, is EPEVTQTPSHQVTQMGQEVILRCVPISNHLYFYWYRQILGQKVEFLVSFYNNEISEKSEIFDDQFSVERPDGSNFTLKIRSTKLEDSAMYFCASRATGPTIYFGEGSWLTVV.

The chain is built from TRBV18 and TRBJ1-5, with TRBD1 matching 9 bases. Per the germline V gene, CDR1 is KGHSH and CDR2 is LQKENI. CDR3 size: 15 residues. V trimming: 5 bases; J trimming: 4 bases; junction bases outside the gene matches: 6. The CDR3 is CASSSGQGRNQPQHF. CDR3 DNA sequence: TGTGCCAGCTCATCAGGACAGGGGAGGAATCAGCCCCAGCATTTT.